A single sample gave rise to the 2 T cell receptor beta chains below, sequenced in a study of cytomegalovirus exposure and HLA in healthy donors. Measured with immunoSEQ multiplex PCR; TCRdb has only the in-frame clones, and not every one. The repertoire consists of approximately 120,000 clones, with around 94% occurring once and the leading ten covering 1% to 1.5%. Sequencing was done on a sample of PBMCs. These receptors were collected from a woman aged 18-29 years in good health and CMV-seronegative.

The chain has TRBV6-1 and TRBJ1-1; 11 bases match TRBD1. The CDR3 spans 15 residues. The germline V gene encodes CDR1 MNHNS and CDR2 SASEGT. Trimming removed 5 bases from V and 5 bases from J; junction bases left unmatched: 7. CDR3 nucleotides: TGTGCCAGCAGTTCCCGGACAGGGGGCTTTACTGAAGCTTTCTTT. Its protein product is CASSSRTGGFTEAFF.

This clone was counted once. This chain uses TRBV29-1 with TRBJ2-2; 15 bases are shared with TRBD2. The CDR3 loop spans 16 amino acids. The J segment lost 6 bases and the V segment lost 7 bases, leaving 9 bases of the junction unmatched. The V gene's germline CDR1 is SQVTM and CDR2 ANQGSEA. CDR3 coding DNA: TGCAGCGCCGGACTAGCGGGAGGGCCGAGTTCCGGGGAGCTGTTTTTT. It is translated as CSAGLAGGPSSGELFF.